Reported below is one TCR beta chain. Its target is unknown. The data were taken from a study of cytomegalovirus exposure and HLA in healthy donors. Study-wide findings and caveats: In a later analysis, several top co-occurrence clusters appeared linked to parvovirus B19, influenza, CMV and Epstein-Barr virus.

The germline gives CDR1 SNHLY, CDR2 FYNNEI. With V trimmed by 7 bases and J by 4 bases, 12 bases remained unmatched. The CDR3 is 15 amino acids. The PCR contained 60 Vbeta and 13 Jbeta primers. Sequenced by immunoSEQ multiplex PCR; TCRdb stores in-frame clones only, minus some. The data hold 150,000 to 200,000 clones, with approximately 88% observed a single time. The sequence was obtained from a boy between 10 and 17 years old in good health and CMV-seronegative. The sequenced sample was PBMCs. The chain employs TRBV2 and TRBJ2-7; TRBD2 agrees at 8 bases. DNA of the CDR3: TGTGCCAGCAAGACCGACGGTAGCGGGAATTACGAGCAGTACTTC. This translates into CASKTDGSGNYEQYF.